This T cell receptor (beta chain) emerged from a study of cytomegalovirus exposure and HLA in healthy donors. Background on the study: Researchers found that just over 80% of over 350 genotyped donors fell within the Caucasian-associated ancestry cluster.

Healthy bone marrow donors supplied every sample. The CDR3 length is 15 residues. Germline assignment: CDR1 MNHNY and CDR2 SVGAGI (reference sequence). Trimming took 2 bases from V and 6 from J; bases not matched to a gene: 7. The PCR had 60 Vbeta and 13 Jbeta primers. Profiled with immunoSEQ multiplex PCR; TCRdb holds only in-frame clones, not every one. Its table lists about 140,000 clones. This rearrangement joins TRBV6-6 to TRBJ2-7, with 10 bases matching TRBD2. The receptor was derived from a young woman in good health and CMV-seronegative. Source material: PBMCs. The chain's CDR3 is CASSYGLADPPEQYV. As DNA, the CDR3 is TGTGCCAGCAGTTACGGACTAGCGGACCCCCCCGAGCAGTACGTC.